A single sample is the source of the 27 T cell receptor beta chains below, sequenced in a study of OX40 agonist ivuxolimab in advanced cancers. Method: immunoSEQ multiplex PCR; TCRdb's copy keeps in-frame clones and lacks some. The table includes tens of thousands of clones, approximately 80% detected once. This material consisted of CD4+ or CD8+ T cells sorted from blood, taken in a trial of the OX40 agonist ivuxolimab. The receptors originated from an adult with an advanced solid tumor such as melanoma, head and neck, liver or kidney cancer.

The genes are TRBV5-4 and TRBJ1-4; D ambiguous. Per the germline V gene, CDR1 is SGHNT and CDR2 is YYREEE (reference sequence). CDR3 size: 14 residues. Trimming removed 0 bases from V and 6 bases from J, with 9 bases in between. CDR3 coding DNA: TGTGCCAGCAGCTTGGCCGGAAGGGATGAAAAACTGTTTTTT. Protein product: CASSLAGRDEKLFF.

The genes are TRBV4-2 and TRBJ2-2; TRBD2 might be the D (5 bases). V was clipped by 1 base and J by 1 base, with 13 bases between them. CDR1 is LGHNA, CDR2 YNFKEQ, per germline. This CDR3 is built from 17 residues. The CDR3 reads CASSQALRSGNTGELFF. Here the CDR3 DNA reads TGTGCCAGCAGCCAAGCCCTGCGCAGCGGGAACACCGGGGAGCTGTTTTTT.

CDR3 protein: CASSLGLAGGLYEQYF. The CDR3 DNA follows: TGTGCCAGCAGTTTGGGCCTAGCGGGAGGACTCTACGAGCAGTACTTC. The J gene is TRBJ2-5, the V gene TRBV27, with 11 nucleotides matching TRBD2. The tail of the sequence fits TRBJ2-7 better, so the J call may be wrong. The CDR3 consists of 16 residues. Per the germline V gene, CDR1 is MNHEY and CDR2 is SMNVEV (reference sequence).

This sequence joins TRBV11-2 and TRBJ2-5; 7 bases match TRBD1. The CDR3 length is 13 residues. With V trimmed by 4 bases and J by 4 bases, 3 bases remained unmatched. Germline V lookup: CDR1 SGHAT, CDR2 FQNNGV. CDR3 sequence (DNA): TGTGCCAGCAGCTGGCACAGGGGAGAGACCCAGTACTTC. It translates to CASSWHRGETQYF.

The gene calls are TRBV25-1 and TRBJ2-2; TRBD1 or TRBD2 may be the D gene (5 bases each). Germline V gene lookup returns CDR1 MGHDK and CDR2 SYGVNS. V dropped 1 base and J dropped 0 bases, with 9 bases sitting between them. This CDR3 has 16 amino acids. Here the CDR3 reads CASSEWGISNTGELFF. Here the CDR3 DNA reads TGTGCCAGCAGTGAATGGGGGATCTCGAACACCGGGGAGCTGTTTTTT.

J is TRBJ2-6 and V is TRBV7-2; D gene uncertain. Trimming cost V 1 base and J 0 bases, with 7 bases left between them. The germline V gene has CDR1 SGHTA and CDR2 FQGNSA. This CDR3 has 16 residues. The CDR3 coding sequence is TGTGCCAGCAGCTTAGTAGTGGGCTCTGGGGCCAACGTCCTGACTTTC. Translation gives CASSLVVGSGANVLTF.

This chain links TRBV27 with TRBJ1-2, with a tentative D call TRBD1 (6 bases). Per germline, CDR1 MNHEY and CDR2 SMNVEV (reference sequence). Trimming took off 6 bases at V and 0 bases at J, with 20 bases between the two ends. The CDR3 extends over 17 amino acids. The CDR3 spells CASRNQGRNFPNYGYTF. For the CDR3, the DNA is TGTGCCAGCAGGAACCAGGGGAGGAATTTCCCTAACTATGGCTACACCTTC.

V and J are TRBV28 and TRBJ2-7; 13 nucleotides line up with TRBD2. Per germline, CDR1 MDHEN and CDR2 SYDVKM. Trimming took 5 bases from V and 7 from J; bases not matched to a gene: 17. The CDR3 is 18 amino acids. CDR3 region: CASSGADIGLAGVGEQYF. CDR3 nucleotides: TGTGCCAGCAGTGGAGCCGACATCGGACTAGCGGGAGTTGGGGAGCAGTACTTC.

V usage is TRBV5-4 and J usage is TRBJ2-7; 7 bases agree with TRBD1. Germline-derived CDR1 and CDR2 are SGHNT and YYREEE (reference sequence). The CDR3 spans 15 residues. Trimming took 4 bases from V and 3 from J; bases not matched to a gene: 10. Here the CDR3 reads CASSTGTAAYYEQYF. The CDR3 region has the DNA TGTGCCAGCAGCACTGGGACAGCAGCCTACTACGAGCAGTACTTC.

The CDR3 DNA follows: TGTGCCAGCATGAGGGAGTACACCGGGGAGCTGTTTTTT. Amino acid sequence: CASMREYTGELFF. The rearrangement links TRBV25-1 to TRBJ2-2; D might be TRBD2 (5 bases). Germline V gene data show CDR1 as MGHDK and CDR2 as SYGVNS. This CDR3 region has 13 residues. The V and J ends lost 7 bases and 3 bases respectively, with 9 bases between them. Variable domain in full (rest from reference TRBV25-1 and TRBJ2-2): EADIYQTPRYLVIGTGKKITLECSQTMGHDKMYWYQQDPGMELHLIHYSYGVNSTEKGDLSSESTVSRIRTEHFPLTLESARPSHTSQYLCASMREYTGELFFGEGSRLTVL.

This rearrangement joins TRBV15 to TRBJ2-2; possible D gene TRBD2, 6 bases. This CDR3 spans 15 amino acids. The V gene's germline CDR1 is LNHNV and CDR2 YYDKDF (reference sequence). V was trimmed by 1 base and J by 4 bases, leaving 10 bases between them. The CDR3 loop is CATSRGGTATGELFF. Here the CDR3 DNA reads TGTGCCACCAGCAGAGGAGGGACTGCCACCGGGGAGCTGTTTTTT. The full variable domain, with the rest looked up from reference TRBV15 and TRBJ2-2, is DAMVIQNPRYQVTQFGKPVTLSCSQTLNHNVMYWYQQKSSQAPKLLFHYYDKDFNNEADTPDNFQSRRPNTSFCFLDIRSPGLGDTAMYLCATSRGGTATGELFFGEGSRLTVL.

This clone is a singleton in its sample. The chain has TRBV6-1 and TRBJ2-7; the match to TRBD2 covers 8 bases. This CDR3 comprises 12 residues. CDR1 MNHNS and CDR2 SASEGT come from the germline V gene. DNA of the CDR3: TGTGTCAGTCGGGAGGGGTTTTCTCGGCAGTACTTC. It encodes CVSREGFSRQYF.

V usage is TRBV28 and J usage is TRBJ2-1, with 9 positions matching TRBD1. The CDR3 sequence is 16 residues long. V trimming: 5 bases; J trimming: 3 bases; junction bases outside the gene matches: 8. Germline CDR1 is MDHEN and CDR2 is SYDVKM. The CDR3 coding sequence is TGTGCCAGCAGTGCACTGACAGGGGGAAACTACAATGAGCAGTTCTTC. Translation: CASSALTGGNYNEQFF.

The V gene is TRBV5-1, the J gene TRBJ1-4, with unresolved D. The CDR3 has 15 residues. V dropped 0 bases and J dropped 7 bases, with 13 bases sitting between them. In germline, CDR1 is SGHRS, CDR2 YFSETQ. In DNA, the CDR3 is TGCGCCAGCAGCTTGGCTTCCCAGCGGGGTGAAAAACTGTTTTTT. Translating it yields CASSLASQRGEKLFF. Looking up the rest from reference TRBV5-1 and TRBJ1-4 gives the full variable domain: KAGVTQTPRYLIKTRGQQVTLSCSPISGHRSVSWYQQTPGQGLQFLFEYFSETQRNKGNFPGRFSGRQFSNSRSEMNVSTLELGDSALYLCASSLASQRGEKLFFGSGTQLSVL.

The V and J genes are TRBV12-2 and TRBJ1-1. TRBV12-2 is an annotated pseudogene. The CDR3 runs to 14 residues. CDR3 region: CASRLVGVNTEAFF. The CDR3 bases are TGTGCAAGTCGCTTGGTCGGGGTGAACACTGAAGCTTTCTTT.

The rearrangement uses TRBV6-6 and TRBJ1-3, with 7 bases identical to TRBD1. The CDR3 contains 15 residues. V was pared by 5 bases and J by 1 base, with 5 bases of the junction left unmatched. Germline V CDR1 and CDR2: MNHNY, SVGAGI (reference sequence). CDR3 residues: CASSGRDSSGNTIYF. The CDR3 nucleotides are TGTGCCAGCAGTGGTCGGGACAGTTCTGGAAACACCATATATTTT.

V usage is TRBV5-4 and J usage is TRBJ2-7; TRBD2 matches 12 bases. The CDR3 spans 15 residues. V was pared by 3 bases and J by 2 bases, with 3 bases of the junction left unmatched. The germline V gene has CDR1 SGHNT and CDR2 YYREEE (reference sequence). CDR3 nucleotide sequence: TGTGCCAGCAGCTCAGGACTAGCGGGAACCTACGAGCAGTACTTC. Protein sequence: CASSSGLAGTYEQYF. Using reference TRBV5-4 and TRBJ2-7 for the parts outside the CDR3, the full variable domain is ETGVTQSPTHLIKTRGQQVTLRCSSQSGHNTVSWYQQALGQGPQFIFQYYREEENGRGNFPPRFSGLQFPNYSSELNVNALELDDSALYLCASSSGLAGTYEQYFGPGTRLTVT.

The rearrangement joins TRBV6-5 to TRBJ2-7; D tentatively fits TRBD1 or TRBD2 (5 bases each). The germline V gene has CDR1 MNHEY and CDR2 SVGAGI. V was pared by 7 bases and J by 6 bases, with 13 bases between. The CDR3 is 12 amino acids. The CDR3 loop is CASTTQRGEQYF. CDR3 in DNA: TGTGCCAGCACCACCCAGAGGGGCGAGCAGTACTTC.

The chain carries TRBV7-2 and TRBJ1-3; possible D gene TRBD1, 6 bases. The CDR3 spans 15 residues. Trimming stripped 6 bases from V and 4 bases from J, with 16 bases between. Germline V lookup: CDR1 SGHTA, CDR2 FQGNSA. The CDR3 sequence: CASSLGGPRGNTIYF. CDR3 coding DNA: TGTGCCAGCAGTTTGGGGGGGCCGAGAGGAAACACCATATATTTT. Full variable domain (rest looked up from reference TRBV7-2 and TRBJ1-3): GAGVSQSPSNKVTEKGKDVELRCDPISGHTALYWYRQSLGQGLEFLIYFQGNSAPDKSGLPSDRFSAERTGGSVSTLTIQRTQQEDSAVYLCASSLGGPRGNTIYFGEGSWLTVV.

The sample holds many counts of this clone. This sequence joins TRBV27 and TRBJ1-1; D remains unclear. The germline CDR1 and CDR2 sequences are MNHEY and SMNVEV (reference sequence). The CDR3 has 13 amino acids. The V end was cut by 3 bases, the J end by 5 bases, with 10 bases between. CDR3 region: CASSFRLLTEAFF. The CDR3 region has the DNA TGTGCCAGCAGTTTCAGGCTACTAACTGAAGCTTTCTTT.

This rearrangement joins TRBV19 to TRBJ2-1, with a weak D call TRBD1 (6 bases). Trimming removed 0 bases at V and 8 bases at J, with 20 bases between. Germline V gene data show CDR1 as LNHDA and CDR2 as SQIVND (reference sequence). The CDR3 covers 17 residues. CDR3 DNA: TGTGCCAGTAGTATAGATTCCGGCAGGGGACCCTCCTATGAGCAGTTCTTC. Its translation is CASSIDSGRGPSYEQFF.

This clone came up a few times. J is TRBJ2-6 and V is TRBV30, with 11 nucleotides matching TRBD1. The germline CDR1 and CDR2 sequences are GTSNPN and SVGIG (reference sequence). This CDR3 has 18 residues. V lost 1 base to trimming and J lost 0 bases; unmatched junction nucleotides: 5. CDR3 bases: TGTGCCTGGAGTGGAGATGGGACAGGGGGCTCTGGGGCCAACGTCCTGACTTTC. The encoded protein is CAWSGDGTGGSGANVLTF.

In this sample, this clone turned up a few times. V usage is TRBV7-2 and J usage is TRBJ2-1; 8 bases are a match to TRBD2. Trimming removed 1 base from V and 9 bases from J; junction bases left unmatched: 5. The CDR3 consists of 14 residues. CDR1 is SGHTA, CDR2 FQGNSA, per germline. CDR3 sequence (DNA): TGTGCCAGCAGCTTAGTAGCGGGGTCAAGTGAGCAGTTCTTC. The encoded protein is CASSLVAGSSEQFF.

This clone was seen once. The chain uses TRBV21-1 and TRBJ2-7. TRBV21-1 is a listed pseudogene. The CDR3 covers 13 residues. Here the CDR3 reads CASSSLRVHEQYF. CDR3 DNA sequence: TGTGCCAGCAGCTCGTTAAGGGTCCACGAGCAGTACTTC.

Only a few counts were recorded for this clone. The CDR3 DNA follows: TGCGCCAGCAGCTTACTTGGGGGCAATCAGCCCCAGCATTTT. It specifies CASSLLGGNQPQHF. V usage is TRBV5-1 and J usage is TRBJ1-5; D gene ambiguous. Germline V lookup: CDR1 SGHRS, CDR2 YFSETQ. V was shortened by 2 bases and J by 2 bases, with 8 bases between the two germline ends. There are 14 residues in the CDR3.

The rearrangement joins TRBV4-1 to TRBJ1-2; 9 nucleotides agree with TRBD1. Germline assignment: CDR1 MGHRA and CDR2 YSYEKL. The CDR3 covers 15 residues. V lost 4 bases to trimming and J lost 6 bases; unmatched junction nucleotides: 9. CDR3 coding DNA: TGCGCCAGCAGCCGGCCTCAACAGGGGGCGGATGGCTACACCTTC. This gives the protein CASSRPQQGADGYTF.

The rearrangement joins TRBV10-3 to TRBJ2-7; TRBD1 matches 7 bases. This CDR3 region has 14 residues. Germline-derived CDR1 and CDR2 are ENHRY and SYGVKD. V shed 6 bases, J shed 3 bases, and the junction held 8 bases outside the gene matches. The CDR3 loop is CAISPGTVNYEQYF. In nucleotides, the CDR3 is TGTGCCATCAGCCCCGGGACAGTGAACTACGAGCAGTACTTC.